The TCR beta chain described here comes from a study of cytomegalovirus exposure and HLA in healthy donors. Across the whole study: A prior study identified approximately 120 million unique TCR beta sequences from roughly 180 million T cells. The Caucasian-associated ancestry cluster contained around four fifths of the approximately 400 genotyped donors.

This clone was counted a single time. Antigen: not known. The PCR used 60 Vbeta and 13 Jbeta primers. Assay used: immunoSEQ multiplex PCR; TCRdb lists only in-frame clones, some missing. The sample lists around 100,000 clones; around 80% were seen once. Study-level points and caveats: Later analysis identified a missense DCLRE1C variant that was linked to TCR beta V- and J-gene trimming. Among immune exposure information, only CMV serostatus was available.

Sequencing was carried out using PBMCs. The sequence derives from a man between 25 and 39 years old in good health and CMV-seropositive.

The CDR3, as DNA: TGTGCCAGCAAACTCCGGGACAGGGGCCCTGTCTACAATGAGCAGTTCTTC. It specifies CASKLRDRGPVYNEQFF. This chain connects TRBV5-4 to TRBJ2-1; 10 bases are a match to TRBD1. J was trimmed by 3 bases and V by 6 bases; bases with no gene match: 12. The CDR3 is made up of 17 amino acids. Germline V gene sequence: CDR1 SGHNT, CDR2 YYREEE (reference sequence).